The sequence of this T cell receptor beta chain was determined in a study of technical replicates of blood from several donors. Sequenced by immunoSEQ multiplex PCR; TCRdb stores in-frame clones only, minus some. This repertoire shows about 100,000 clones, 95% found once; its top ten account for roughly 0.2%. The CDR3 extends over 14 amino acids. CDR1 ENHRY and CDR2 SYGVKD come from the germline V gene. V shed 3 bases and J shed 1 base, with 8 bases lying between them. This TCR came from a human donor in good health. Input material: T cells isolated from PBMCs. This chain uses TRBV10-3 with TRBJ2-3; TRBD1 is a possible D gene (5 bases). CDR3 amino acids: CAISDREGTDTQYF. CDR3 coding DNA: TGTGCCATCAGTGACAGGGAAGGCACAGATACGCAGTATTTT.